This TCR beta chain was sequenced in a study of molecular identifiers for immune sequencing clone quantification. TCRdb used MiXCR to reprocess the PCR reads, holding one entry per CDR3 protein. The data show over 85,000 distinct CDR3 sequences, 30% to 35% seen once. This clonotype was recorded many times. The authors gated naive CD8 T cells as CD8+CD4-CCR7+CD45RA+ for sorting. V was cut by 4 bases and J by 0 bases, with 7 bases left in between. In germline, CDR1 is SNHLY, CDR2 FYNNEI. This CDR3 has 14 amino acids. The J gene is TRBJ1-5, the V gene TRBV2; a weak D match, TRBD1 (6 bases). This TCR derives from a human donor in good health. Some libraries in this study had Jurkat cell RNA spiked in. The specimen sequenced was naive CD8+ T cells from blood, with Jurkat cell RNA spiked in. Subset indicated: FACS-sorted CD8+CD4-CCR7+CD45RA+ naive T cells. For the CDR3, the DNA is TGTGCCAGCAGTGGGACAGCTAGCAATCAGCCCCAGCATTTT. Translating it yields CASSGTASNQPQHF.